This T cell receptor (beta chain) was observed in a study of blood T cell repertoires in COVID-19. Study context: In each case, the material was cDNA or gDNA derived from T cells, B-cell-depleted T cells, or PBMCs.

Assay: immunoSEQ multiplex PCR; the TCRdb copy retains only in-frame clones and omits some. The table records roughly 200,000 clones, roughly four fifths of them present only once. The V gene's germline CDR1 is MGHDK and CDR2 SYGVNS. V was trimmed by 4 bases and J by 3 bases, leaving 9 bases between them. This CDR3 has 13 residues. The receptor's source is a man in his fifties or sixties who had recovered from COVID-19. This rearrangement joins TRBV25-1 to TRBJ1-2; D remains ambiguous. What was sequenced was peripheral blood. CDR3 sequence: CASSVLFDYGYTF. The CDR3, as DNA: TGTGCCAGCAGTGTGTTATTCGACTATGGCTACACCTTC.